One sample yielded the 28 T cell receptor beta chains listed below, sequenced in a study of T cell responses to AZD1222 COVID-19 vaccine. Clones were sequenced by immunoSEQ multiplex PCR, and TCRdb holds only the in-frame ones, with some missing. Of about 70,000 clones listed, over 80% are singletons. The material was peripheral blood, obtained on day 0 of AZD1222 vaccination. The receptors shown here come from an adult in good health.

This clone was observed a few times. The V gene is TRBV20-1, the J gene TRBJ2-3; 9 bases align to TRBD2. Unmatched junction bases numbered 6, after V lost 3 bases and J lost 2 bases. The CDR3 covers 15 residues. Per the germline V gene, CDR1 is DFQATT and CDR2 is SNEGSKA (reference sequence). The CDR3 nucleotides are TGCAGTGCTAGTCGGTCTAGCGGGGCCACAGATACGCAGTATTTT. As protein: CSASRSSGATDTQYF.

The rearrangement links TRBV28 to TRBJ1-1; maybe TRBD1 (5 bases). The germline gives CDR1 MDHEN, CDR2 SYDVKM. Trimming cost V 1 base and J 5 bases, with 14 bases left between them. CDR3 length equals 15 residues. This chain's CDR3 is CASSLLAGRETEAFF. CDR3 DNA: TGTGCCAGCAGTTTATTGGCAGGGAGGGAGACTGAAGCTTTCTTT.

DNA of the CDR3: TGTGCCAGCAGTTACCTGGGTCCTGAAGCTTTCTTT. Amino acid sequence: CASSYLGPEAFF. The chain carries TRBV6-2 or TRBV6-3 and TRBJ1-1; no clear D. V was clipped by 2 bases and J by 6 bases, with 7 bases between them. Per germline, CDR1 MNHEY and CDR2 SVGEGT. The CDR3 is 12 amino acids.

This chain uses TRBV10-3 with TRBJ1-3, with D tentatively TRBD1 (5 bases). CDR1 is ENHRY, CDR2 SYGVKD, per germline. CDR3 length equals 13 residues. Trimming left V 8 bases short and J 8 bases short, with 16 bases between. CDR3 DNA sequence: TGTGCCATCGGGACCCGAGGATCCGACACCATATATTTT. This sequence encodes CAIGTRGSDTIYF.

The chain uses TRBV11-2 and TRBJ2-7; 9 bases agree with TRBD1. V dropped 5 bases and J dropped 3; count of bases not matched to a gene: 5. Germline assignment: CDR1 SGHAT and CDR2 FQNNGV. The CDR3 totals 14 residues. The CDR3 protein is CASSLDRGNYEQYF. The DNA of the CDR3 is TGTGCCAGCAGCCTCGACAGGGGGAACTACGAGCAGTACTTC.

This clone has more than one count but fewer than ten. The J gene is TRBJ1-2, the V gene TRBV27, with D tentatively TRBD1 (6 bases). V lost 5 bases to trimming and J lost 2 bases, with 9 bases between them. CDR3 length equals 13 residues. From germline, CDR1 is MNHEY and CDR2 SMNVEV (reference sequence). CDR3 sequence reads: CASSPTGNYGYTF. The DNA of the CDR3 is TGTGCCAGCAGTCCCACAGGGAACTATGGCTACACCTTC.

This clone was seen a few times. V usage is TRBV7-3 and J usage is TRBJ2-7, with D possibly matching TRBD2 (9 bases). In germline, CDR1 is SGHTA, CDR2 FQGTGA. Trimming removed 2 bases at V and 6 bases at J, with 14 bases between. This CDR3 contains 14 residues. The CDR3 DNA sequence: TGTGCCAGCAGCTTAGCGGGGGGGACAGGCGAGCAGTACTTC. Translated: CASSLAGGTGEQYF.

V usage is TRBV7-2 and J usage is TRBJ1-2; D gene ambiguous. CDR3 length: 16 residues. Trimming removed 5 bases at V and 2 bases at J, with 18 bases between. Germline V gene lookup returns CDR1 SGHTA and CDR2 FQGNSA. This CDR3 is CASSPARAMLNYGYTF. The CDR3 DNA reads as TGTGCCAGCAGCCCCGCAAGGGCCATGCTGAACTATGGCTACACCTTC. Full variable domain (outside the CDR3, taken from reference TRBV7-2 and TRBJ1-2): GAGVSQSPSNKVTEKGKDVELRCDPISGHTALYWYRQSLGQGLEFLIYFQGNSAPDKSGLPSDRFSAERTGGSVSTLTIQRTQQEDSAVYLCASSPARAMLNYGYTFGSGTRLTVV.

V and J are TRBV7-8 and TRBJ1-6; the D is unclear. Germline V gene lookup returns CDR1 SGHVS and CDR2 FQNEAQ. V was pared by 2 bases and J by 9 bases, with 8 bases between. The CDR3 runs to 13 residues. CDR3 region: CASSLTETSPLHF. Here the CDR3 DNA reads TGTGCCAGCAGCTTAACCGAGACTTCACCCCTCCACTTT.

V gene TRBV4-2 combines with J gene TRBJ2-6; D uncertain. Germline CDR1 is LGHNA and CDR2 is YNFKEQ. The CDR3 runs 16 residues. Trimming pared 0 bases from V and 4 bases from J, leaving 10 bases between. The CDR3: CASSQERRSGANVLTF. In DNA form, the CDR3 reads TGTGCCAGCAGCCAAGAACGGCGATCGGGGGCCAACGTCCTGACTTTC.

The chain links TRBV2 to TRBJ1-4, with D perhaps TRBD1 (5 bases). The CDR3 covers 15 residues. Between the trimmed V and J ends, which lost 5 bases and 7 bases, there was a span of 17 bases. Germline V gene data show CDR1 as SNHLY and CDR2 as FYNNEI. The CDR3 is CASSYDDGRGEKLFF. For the CDR3, the DNA is TGTGCCAGCAGTTACGACGACGGTAGGGGTGAAAAACTGTTTTTT.

V usage is TRBV20-1 and J usage is TRBJ1-3, with D unclear. Trimming pared 5 bases from V and 4 bases from J, leaving 6 bases between. CDR1 and CDR2 from the germline V gene are DFQATT and SNEGSKA (reference sequence). The CDR3 loop spans 11 amino acids. CDR3 region: CSASQGNTIYF. The CDR3 DNA reads as TGCAGTGCTTCCCAGGGAAACACCATATATTTT.

The rearrangement joins TRBV9 to TRBJ2-1; 7 bases are a match to TRBD2. Germline V gene data show CDR1 as SGDLS and CDR2 as YYNGEE. J lost 3 bases, V lost 2 bases, and 8 bases had no gene match. CDR3 size: 16 residues. The CDR3 loop reads CASSVLSGLNYNEQFF. The CDR3 DNA sequence: TGTGCCAGCAGCGTGCTATCGGGACTAAACTACAATGAGCAGTTCTTC.

The chain combines TRBV14 with TRBJ1-1, with D unclear. Germline V gene lookup returns CDR1 SGHDN and CDR2 FVKESK. Trimming pared 2 bases from V and 2 bases from J, leaving 6 bases between. This CDR3 region has 13 residues. The CDR3 coding sequence is TGTGCCAGCAGCCAACAGCCAAACACTGAAGCTTTCTTT. Its translation: CASSQQPNTEAFF.

V and J are TRBV6-5 and TRBJ1-3; 7 bases map to TRBD1. The trim removed 7 bases at V and 8 bases at J, leaving 14 bases unmatched. CDR3 length: 15 amino acids. Germline CDR1 is MNHEY and CDR2 is SVGAGI. The DNA for the CDR3 is TGTGCCAGCAACCCCACGACAGGGCAGTACGACACCATATATTTT. Protein sequence: CASNPTTGQYDTIYF.

V and J are TRBV7-9 and TRBJ2-5, with 8 bases lining up with TRBD1. This CDR3 contains 16 residues. In germline, CDR1 is SEHNR, CDR2 FQNEAQ (reference sequence). The V and J ends lost 5 bases and 2 bases, in that order; junction bases with no gene match: 10. CDR3 residues: CASSRRTGPVQETQYF. CDR3 sequence (DNA): TGTGCCAGCAGCAGGAGGACAGGGCCAGTACAAGAGACCCAGTACTTC.

The J gene is TRBJ1-5, the V gene TRBV27; D is uncertain. The CDR3 has 15 residues. Per the germline V gene, CDR1 is MNHEY and CDR2 is SMNVEV (reference sequence). With 5 bases removed from V and 0 bases from J, the gap between germline ends came to 11 bases. CDR3 in amino acids: CASSPIQYSNQPQHF. The CDR3 DNA is TGTGCCAGCAGTCCGATCCAGTATAGCAATCAGCCCCAGCATTTT.

The V call is TRBV2, the J call TRBJ1-5; tentatively, D is TRBD1 (5 bases). V was pared by 8 bases and J by 7 bases, with 6 bases between. Looked up from germline, CDR1 is SNHLY and CDR2 is FYNNEI. The CDR3 has 10 amino acids. The CDR3 coding sequence is TGTGCCAGCGGGGACCAGCCCCAGCATTTT. Translated, it gives CASGDQPQHF.

This clone turned up a few times. The chain has TRBV2 and TRBJ1-6; maybe TRBD1 (6 bases). V was pared by 4 bases and J by 8 bases, with 18 bases between. The CDR3 spans 16 residues. The germline V gene has CDR1 SNHLY and CDR2 FYNNEI. The CDR3, as DNA: TGTGCCAGCAGTGCAGTTCAGGGGCCGACGGATTCACCCCTCCACTTT. Translation gives CASSAVQGPTDSPLHF.

J is TRBJ2-7 and V is TRBV28; D unclear. The CDR3 runs 14 residues. CDR1 is MDHEN and CDR2 is SYDVKM in the germline V gene. The ends were cut back, 2 bases at V and 3 bases at J, with 11 bases in the middle. Here the CDR3 DNA reads TGTGCCAGCAGTTTAGGGCAGTGGGGCTACGAGCAGTACTTC. Protein: CASSLGQWGYEQYF.

This clone was observed once. The chain links TRBV7-2 to TRBJ1-4; possibly TRBD1 for D (5 bases). Germline values: CDR1 SGHTA, CDR2 FQGNSA. This CDR3 is built from 15 residues. V shed 2 bases and J shed 8 bases, with 15 bases lying between them. The CDR3 protein is CASSLLQGFTEKLFF. Written as DNA, the CDR3 is TGTGCCAGCAGCTTATTGCAGGGCTTTACCGAAAAACTGTTTTTT.

The chain recombines TRBV5-6 with TRBJ2-1; 9 nucleotides agree with TRBD2. J lost 3 bases, V lost 4 bases, and 5 bases had no gene match. CDR1 SGHDT and CDR2 YYEEEE come from the germline V gene. The CDR3 contains 15 residues. This CDR3 reads CASSRRGGDYNEQFF. Here the CDR3 DNA reads TGTGCCAGCAGCAGGCGGGGGGGCGACTACAATGAGCAGTTCTTC.

The chain couples TRBV11-1 to TRBJ1-2; a weak D match, TRBD1 (6 bases). V was clipped by 5 bases and J by 7 bases, with 17 bases between them. The length of the CDR3 is 14 residues. Germline values: CDR1 SGHAT, CDR2 FQDESV (reference sequence). The CDR3 bases are TGTGCCAGCAGCCCTACGCGGGGGCGCGGTGGCTACACCTTC. This sequence encodes CASSPTRGRGGYTF.

The chain recombines TRBV19 with TRBJ1-1; D remains unclear. Germline CDR1 reads LNHDA; CDR2 reads SQIVND (reference sequence). The V end lost 0 bases, the J end lost 4 bases, and 6 bases lay between the germline ends. This CDR3 has 13 residues. The DNA of the CDR3 is TGTGCCAGTAGTATAGATTGGGCCACTGAAGCTTTCTTT. Protein product: CASSIDWATEAFF.

This clone was counted a few times. The chain has TRBV3-1 (or the pseudogene TRBV3-2) and TRBJ1-3; no clear D gene. Trimming pared 1 base from V and 8 bases from J, leaving 21 bases between. The CDR3 spans 17 residues. Per germline, CDR1 LGHDT and CDR2 YNNKEL (reference sequence). The DNA of the CDR3 is TGTGCCAGCAGCCAAGCTCGAGAGGCGGGTAGTGAGGACACCATATATTTT. Translating it yields CASSQAREAGSEDTIYF.

This chain joins TRBV5-8 and TRBJ2-7, with TRBD1 identical over 8 bases. The junction had 10 bases not matched to a gene; V was cut back by 6 bases and J by 5 bases. The CDR3 covers 14 residues. CDR1 is SGHTS, CDR2 YDEGEE, per germline. The CDR3 coding sequence is TGTGCCAGCAACTACGGGACAGGTGGCCACGAGCAGTACTTC. It encodes CASNYGTGGHEQYF. The full variable domain, in which reference TRBV5-8 and TRBJ2-7 provide the parts outside the CDR3, is EAGVTQSPTHLIKTRGQQATLRCSPISGHTSVYWYQQALGLGLQFLLWYDEGEERNRGNFPPRFSGRQFPNYSSELNVNALELEDSALYLCASNYGTGGHEQYFGPGTRLTVT.

The CDR3 protein is CASSPSSYEQYF. For the CDR3, the DNA is TGTGCCAGCAGCCCTAGCTCCTACGAGCAGTACTTC. The chain recombines TRBV7-9 with TRBJ2-7; no firm D call. The CDR3 length is 12 residues. Looked up from germline, CDR1 is SEHNR and CDR2 is FQNEAQ (reference sequence). Trimming removed 5 bases from V and 0 bases from J, with 5 bases in between.

The chain uses TRBV3-1 (or the pseudogene TRBV3-2) and TRBJ1-5; 9 bases are shared with TRBD1. The CDR3 sequence is 15 residues long. After removal of 1 base from V and 5 bases from J, the junction contained 3 bases not matched to a gene. Per the germline V gene, CDR1 is LGHDT and CDR2 is YNNKEL (reference sequence). Here the CDR3 DNA reads TGTGCCAGCAGCCAAGGGACAGGGGATCATCAGCCCCAGCATTTT. Amino acid sequence: CASSQGTGDHQPQHF.